The entry below describes one T cell receptor (beta chain). With V trimmed by 5 bases and J by 4 bases, 5 bases remained unmatched. The CDR3 has 15 residues. Germline CDR1 is LNHNV and CDR2 is YYDKDF (reference sequence). Investigators sorted PBMCs to obtain both CD4+ and CD8+ T cells. The sample comes from a study of CD8+ T cells in alopecia areata. Study background: Dosing with tofacitinib proceeded for 6 to 18 months, followed by 6 months off drug.

Sequencing templates came from extracted RNA that was reverse transcribed into cDNA. The method was immunoSEQ multiplex PCR; TCRdb's version includes in-frame clones alone and lacks a portion of them. The table records 140,000 to 150,000 clones, about nine tenths of them present only once. This sequence joins TRBV15 and TRBJ2-6; 7 positions agree with TRBD1. Specimen: CD8+ T cells sorted from blood, collected at week 0. The TCR originated in a human donor with alopecia areata. The DNA of the CDR3 is TGTGCCACCAGCCGAGGGGGCGCCGGGGCCAACGTCCTGACTTTC. Protein product: CATSRGGAGANVLTF.